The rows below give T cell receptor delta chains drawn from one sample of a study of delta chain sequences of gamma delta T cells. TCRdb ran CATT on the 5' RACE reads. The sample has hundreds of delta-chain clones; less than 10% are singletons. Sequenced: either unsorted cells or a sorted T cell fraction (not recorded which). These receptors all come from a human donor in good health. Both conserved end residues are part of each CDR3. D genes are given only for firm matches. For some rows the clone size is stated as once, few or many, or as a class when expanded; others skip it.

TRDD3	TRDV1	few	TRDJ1	TGTGCTCTTGGGGAACTCTACCACTGGGGGATACCCACCGATAAACTCATCTTT	CALGELYHWGIPTDKLIF
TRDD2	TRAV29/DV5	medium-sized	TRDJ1	TGTGCAGCAAGCGCGGTCTCCCGCCTTCCTACCCGGGGAGTAAACACCGATAAACTCATCTTT	CAASAVSRLPTRGVNTDKLIF
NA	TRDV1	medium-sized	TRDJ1	TGTGCTCTTGGGGACGCCTTGCAGGGGGACCCAATCTTTATCATACCGTACACCGATAAACTCATCTTT	CALGDALQGDPIFIIPYTDKLIF
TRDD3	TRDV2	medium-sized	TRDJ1	TGTGCCTGTGACACCTGGGGGACTAATAACGATAAACTCATCTTT	CACDTWGTNNDKLIF
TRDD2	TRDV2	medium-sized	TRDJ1	TGTGCCTGTGATCCCCTTCCTAGTTACCAGCTGTCTAACACCGATAAACTCATCTTT	CACDPLPSYQLSNTDKLIF
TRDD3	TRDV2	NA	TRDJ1	TGTGCCTGTGACCCAGTGGGCACTGGGGGATACGTGACCGATAAACTCATCTTT	CACDPVGTGGYVTDKLIF